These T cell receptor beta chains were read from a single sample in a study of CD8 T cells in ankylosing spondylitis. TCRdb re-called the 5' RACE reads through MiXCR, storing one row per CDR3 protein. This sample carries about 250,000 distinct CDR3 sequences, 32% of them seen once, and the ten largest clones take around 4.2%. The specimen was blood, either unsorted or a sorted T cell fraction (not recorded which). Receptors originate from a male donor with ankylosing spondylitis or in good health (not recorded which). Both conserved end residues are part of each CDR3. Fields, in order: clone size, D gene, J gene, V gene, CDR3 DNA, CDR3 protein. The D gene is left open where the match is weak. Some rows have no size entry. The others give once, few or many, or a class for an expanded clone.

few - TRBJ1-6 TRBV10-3 TGTGCCATCAGTGACACCGGGACAAGTTCACCCCTCCACTTT CAISDTGTSSPLHF
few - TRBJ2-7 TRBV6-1 TGTGCCAGCAGACCCTTCCCGGGGACCTGGAAGCAGTACTTC CASRPFPGTWKQYF
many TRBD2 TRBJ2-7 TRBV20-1 TGCAGTGCTAGATCCCCTAGCGGGGGTTCGTACGAGCAGTACTTC CSARSPSGGSYEQYF
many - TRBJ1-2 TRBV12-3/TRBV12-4 TGTGCCAGCAGCTCCACGCCGTCGAGGGAGGCCTATGGCTACACCTTC CASSSTPSREAYGYTF
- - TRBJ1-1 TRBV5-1 TGCGCCAGCAGCTTGACACCCCAGGGAGACCCAAGCATGAACACTGAAGCTTTCTTT CASSLTPQGDPSMNTEAFF
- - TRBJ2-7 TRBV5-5 TGTGCCAGCAGCTTGAATATAAATGCAGGATCCTACGAGCAGTACTTC CASSLNINAGSYEQYF
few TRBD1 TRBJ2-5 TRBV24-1 TGTGCCACCAGTGATCTGAGCAGGGGGCGTGAGACCCAGTACTTC CATSDLSRGRETQYF
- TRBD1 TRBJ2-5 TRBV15 TGTGCCACCAGCGGTCCTCCGGGACAGACAGAGACCCAGTACTTC CATSGPPGQTETQYF
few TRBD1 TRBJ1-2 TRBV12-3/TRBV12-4 TGTGCCAGCAGTTTGGGCTGGGGACAGGGGGATGGTGGCTACACCTTC CASSLGWGQGDGGYTF
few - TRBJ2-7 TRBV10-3 TGTGCCATCAGGGGGGCCTCCTACGAGCAGTACTTC CAIRGASYEQYF
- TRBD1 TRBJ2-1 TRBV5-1 TGCGCCAGCAGCTTTGATGGGACAGTGAATGAGCAGTTCTTC CASSFDGTVNEQFF
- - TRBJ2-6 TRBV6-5 TGTGCCAGCAGTTACTCGAGTTACAGTCGCTCTGGGGCCAACGTCCTGACTTTC CASSYSSYSRSGANVLTF
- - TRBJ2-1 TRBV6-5 TGTGCCAGCACCAAAATGGGGGAGCAGTTCTTC CASTKMGEQFF
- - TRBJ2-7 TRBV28 TGTGCCAGCAGTTCGCACCTGACAGCCTCCTACGAGCAGTACTTC CASSSHLTASYEQYF
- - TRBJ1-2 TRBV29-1 TGCAGCGTTGAAGGGGAGGACTATGGCTACACCTTC CSVEGEDYGYTF
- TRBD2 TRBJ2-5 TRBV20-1 TGCAGTGCTGACGGACTAGCGGGTGAGACCCAGTACTTC CSADGLAGETQYF
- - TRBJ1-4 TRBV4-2 TGTGCCAGCAGCCAAGAATGGGGGAGCTCCCGGAGGCTGTTTTTT CASSQEWGSSRRLFF
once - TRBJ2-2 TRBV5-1 TGCGCCAGCAGCTTGGTGGTCAGGGGAACCGGGGAGCTGTTTTTT CASSLVVRGTGELFF
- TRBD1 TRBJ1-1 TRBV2 TGTGCCAGCAGTCGAGGGACAGGAAGGAACACTGAAGCTTTCTTT CASSRGTGRNTEAFF
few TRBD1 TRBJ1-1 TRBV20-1 TGCAGTGCCCACGGGACAGGGGGCTTGGCTTTCTTT CSAHGTGGLAFF
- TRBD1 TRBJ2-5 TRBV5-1 TGCGCCAGCAGCTTGGGGGGACAGGACGGGACCCAGTACTTC CASSLGGQDGTQYF
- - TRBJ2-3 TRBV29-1 TGCAGCGTTGATTATCGGGGCACAGATACGCAGTATTTT CSVDYRGTDTQYF
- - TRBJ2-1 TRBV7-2 TGTGCCAGCAGCTTAGTTGGGGCCGTCAGTGAGCAGTTCTTC CASSLVGAVSEQFF
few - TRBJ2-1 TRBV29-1 TGCAGCGTTGACTACTTCTTCCCCGGCAATGAGCAGTTCTTC CSVDYFFPGNEQFF
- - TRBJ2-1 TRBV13 TGTGCCAGCAGCTTAGAGGATCGGGGGTTGCAGTTCTTC CASSLEDRGLQFF
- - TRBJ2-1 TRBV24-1 TGTGCCACCAGTGGTCGGACAGTGCAATACAATGAGCAGTTCTTC CATSGRTVQYNEQFF
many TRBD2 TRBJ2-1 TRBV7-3 TGTGCCAGCAGCTTACGCGGGGGGGCCTACAATGAGCAGTTCTTC CASSLRGGAYNEQFF
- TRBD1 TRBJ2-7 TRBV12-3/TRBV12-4 TGTGCCAGCAGTTTTGACAGGGGATCGTCCTACGAGCAGTACTTC CASSFDRGSSYEQYF
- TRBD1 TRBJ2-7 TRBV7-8 TGTGCCAGCAGCGACCGGGACAGACCCTACGAGCAGTACTTC CASSDRDRPYEQYF
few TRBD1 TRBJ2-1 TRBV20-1 TGCAGTGCTATGCCACCGGGACAGGGACGGAATGAGCAGTTCTTC CSAMPPGQGRNEQFF
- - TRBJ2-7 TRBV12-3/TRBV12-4 TGTGCCAGCAGTTTCTGGGGGGCGAGGGAGCAGTACTTC CASSFWGAREQYF
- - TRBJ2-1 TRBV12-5 TGTGCTAGTGGTTTGGTAGAGGGAGTTCCCTCCTACAATGAGCAGTTCTTC CASGLVEGVPSYNEQFF
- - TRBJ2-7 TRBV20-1 TGCAGTGCACCCAGTAGCCCGAGGGCAGAGCAGTACTTC CSAPSSPRAEQYF
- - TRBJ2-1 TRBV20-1 TGCAGTGGGGCCCAGGCTCCGGGGTTTAACAATGAGCAGTTCTTC CSGAQAPGFNNEQFF